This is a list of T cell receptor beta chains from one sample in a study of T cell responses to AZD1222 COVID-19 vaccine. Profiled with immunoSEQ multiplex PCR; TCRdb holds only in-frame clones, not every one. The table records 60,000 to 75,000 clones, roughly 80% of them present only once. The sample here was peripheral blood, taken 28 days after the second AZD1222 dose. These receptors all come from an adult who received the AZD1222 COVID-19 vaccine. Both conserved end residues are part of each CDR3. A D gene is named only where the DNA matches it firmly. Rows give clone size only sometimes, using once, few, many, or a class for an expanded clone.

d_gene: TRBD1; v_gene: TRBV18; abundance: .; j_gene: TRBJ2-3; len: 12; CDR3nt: TGTGCCAGCTCACTCGGACAGGAAATTCAGTATTTT; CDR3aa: CASSLGQEIQYF
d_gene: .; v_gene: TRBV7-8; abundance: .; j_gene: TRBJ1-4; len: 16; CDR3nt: TGTGCCAGCAGCAGCCCGGGCGGTGTAGGGCGTGAAAAACTGTTTTTT; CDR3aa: CASSSPGGVGREKLFF
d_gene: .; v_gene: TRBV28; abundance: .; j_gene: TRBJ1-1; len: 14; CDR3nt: TGTGCCAGCAGGGGCAGGTTGGTCGACACTGAAGCTTTCTTT; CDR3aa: CASRGRLVDTEAFF
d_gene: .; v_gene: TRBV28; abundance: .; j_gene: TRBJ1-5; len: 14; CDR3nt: TGTGCCAGCAGTACTCGGACCTTTGGACAGCCCCAGCATTTT; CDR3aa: CASSTRTFGQPQHF
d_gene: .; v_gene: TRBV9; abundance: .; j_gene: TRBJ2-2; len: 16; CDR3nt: TGTGCCAGCAGCGTTGATTACGGAACGAACACCGGGGAGCTGTTTTTT; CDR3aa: CASSVDYGTNTGELFF
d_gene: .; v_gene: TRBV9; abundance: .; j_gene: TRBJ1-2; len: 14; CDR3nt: TGTGCCAGCAGCCCAGTGGGGCAGGACTATGGCTACACCTTC; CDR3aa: CASSPVGQDYGYTF
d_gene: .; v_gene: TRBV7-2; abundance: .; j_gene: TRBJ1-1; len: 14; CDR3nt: TGTGCCAGCAGCTTAGTTCTGGGGGAAACTGAAGCTTTCTTT; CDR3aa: CASSLVLGETEAFF
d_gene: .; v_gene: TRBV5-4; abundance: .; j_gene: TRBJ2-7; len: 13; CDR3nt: TGTGCCAGCAGCTTCCAGGGTACCTACGAGCAGTACTTC; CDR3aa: CASSFQGTYEQYF
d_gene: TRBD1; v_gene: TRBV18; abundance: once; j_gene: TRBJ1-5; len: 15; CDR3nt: TGTGCCAGCTCACCACAAGGGGGCAGTGATCAGCCCCAGCATTTT; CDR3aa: CASSPQGGSDQPQHF
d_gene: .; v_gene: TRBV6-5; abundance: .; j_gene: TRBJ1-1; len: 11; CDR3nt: TGTGCCAGCAGGGGGCGGGTAGAAGCTTTCTTT; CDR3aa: CASRGRVEAFF
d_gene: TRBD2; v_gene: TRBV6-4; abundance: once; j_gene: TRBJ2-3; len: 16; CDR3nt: TGTGCCAGCAGTGAGGAACTAGCGGGGGCCGCAGATACGCAGTATTTT; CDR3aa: CASSEELAGAADTQYF
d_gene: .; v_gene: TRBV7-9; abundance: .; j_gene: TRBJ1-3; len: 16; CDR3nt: TGTGCCAGCAGCTCAGTCACGGGATTCCCTGGAAACACCATATATTTT; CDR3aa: CASSSVTGFPGNTIYF
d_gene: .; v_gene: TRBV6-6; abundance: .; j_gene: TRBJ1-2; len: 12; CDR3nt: TGTGCCAGCAGTTACGGGCCGAGTGGCTACACCTTC; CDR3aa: CASSYGPSGYTF
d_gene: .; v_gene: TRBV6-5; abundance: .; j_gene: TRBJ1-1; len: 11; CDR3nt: TGTGCCAGCAGTTCCAGGAGTGAAGCTTTCTTT; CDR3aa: CASSSRSEAFF
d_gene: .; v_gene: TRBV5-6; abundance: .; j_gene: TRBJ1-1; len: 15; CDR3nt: TGTGCCAGCAGCTCATACGTCGGATGGAACACTGAAGCTTTCTTT; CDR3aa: CASSSYVGWNTEAFF
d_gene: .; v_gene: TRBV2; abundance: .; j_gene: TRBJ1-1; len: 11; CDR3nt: TGTGCCAGCAGTGGACAGATTGAAGCTTTCTTT; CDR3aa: CASSGQIEAFF
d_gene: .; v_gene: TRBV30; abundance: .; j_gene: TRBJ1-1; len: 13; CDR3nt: TGTGCCTGGAGTGTAAGGGGGAACACTGAAGCTTTCTTT; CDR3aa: CAWSVRGNTEAFF